Given below is one TCR beta chain in context. V gave up 4 bases and J gave up 5 bases, with 17 bases separating them. The CDR3 is 16 amino acids. The germline gives CDR1 LNHDA, CDR2 SQIVND (reference sequence). This record belongs to a study of cytomegalovirus exposure and HLA in healthy donors. The wider study: Early released data comprised tens of millions of unique TCRs from HLA-typed donors.

This cohort consisted of healthy bone marrow donors. This PCR relied on a set of 60 Vbeta primers and 13 Jbeta primers. Libraries were prepared by immunoSEQ multiplex PCR; TCRdb keeps only in-frame clonotypes and omits some of them. This sample carries 40,000 or so clones, roughly 87% of them seen once, and the ten largest clones take more than 7.5%. The TCR was taken from a woman aged 40-49 years in good health and CMV-seropositive. V is TRBV19 and J is TRBJ2-2, with a weak D call TRBD1 (8 bases). Sequenced sample: PBMCs. In DNA form, the CDR3 reads TGTGCCAGTAGTAAGGGGGAGGGGACAGGTACCGGGGAGCTGTTTTTT. It yields the protein CASSKGEGTGTGELFF.